One T cell receptor (beta chain) is described in this entry. What it binds is not known. The data are from a study of T cell responses to AZD1222 COVID-19 vaccine. Regarding the study as a whole: Baseline seropositivity characterized only a handful of AZD1222 recipients. Most donors were white British and more were female, and clonal diversity was possibly underestimated.

The CDR3 runs 15 residues. V was clipped by 0 bases and J by 0 bases, with 6 bases between them. Germline V lookup: CDR1 MGHRA, CDR2 YSYEKL. Produced via immunoSEQ multiplex PCR; TCRdb's table is partial and in-frame only. This table has some 95,000 clones, less than 90% appearing once. The origin of this receptor is an adult in good health. The chain has TRBV4-1 and TRBJ1-3, with unresolved D. Material: peripheral blood, obtained on day 0 of AZD1222 vaccination. The CDR3 coding sequence is TGCGCCAGCAGCCAAGAGCCCAGCTCTGGAAACACCATATATTTT. Protein product: CASSQEPSSGNTIYF.